These 20 T cell receptor beta chains originate from one sample sequenced in a study of Ad26.COV2.S vaccination and SARS-CoV-2 variants. TCRdb's table, derived via immunoSEQ multiplex PCR, lists solely in-frame clones and lacks some. This sample has roughly 420,000 clones; 75% to 90% occur once, and the top ten carry about 2.7%. The treatment was: some 19 received Ad26.COV2.S at low or high dose, single or two shots; about 5 received placebo; per-sample allocation not given. Sample collection was performed on day 63 after the first vaccine or placebo injection. Material: peripheral blood, obtained in a trial of Ad26.COV2.S vaccine versus placebo. Receptor source: a person aged 18 to 59 who received the Ad26.COV2.S COVID-19 vaccine or a placebo.

The V gene is TRBV5-1, the J gene TRBJ1-4; a weak D match, TRBD1 (5 bases). Germline CDR1 SGHRS, CDR2 YFSETQ. V lost 0 bases and J 5 bases, leaving 14 bases between the germline ends. The CDR3 has 16 residues. The CDR3 bases are TGCGCCAGCAGCTTGGGCCCAGGGTTTCAAAATGAAAAACTGTTTTTT. Amino acids: CASSLGPGFQNEKLFF. Full variable domain (rest looked up from reference TRBV5-1 and TRBJ1-4): KAGVTQTPRYLIKTRGQQVTLSCSPISGHRSVSWYQQTPGQGLQFLFEYFSETQRNKGNFPGRFSGRQFSNSRSEMNVSTLELGDSALYLCASSLGPGFQNEKLFFGSGTQLSVL.

The V call is TRBV11-3, the J call TRBJ1-1; D may be TRBD1 (6 bases). V was pared by 3 bases and J by 0 bases, with 11 bases between. The CDR3 loop spans 15 amino acids. Germline-derived CDR1 and CDR2 are SGHNT and YENEEA. CDR3 sequence reads: CASSLGAGVNTEAFF. The CDR3 nucleotides read TGTGCCAGCAGCTTGGGTGCAGGGGTGAACACTGAAGCTTTCTTT.

The V call is TRBV7-6, the J call TRBJ1-3; weak D call: TRBD1 (6 bases). Trimming cost V 4 bases and J 5 bases, with 12 bases left between them. The length of the CDR3 is 14 residues. Germline CDR1 and CDR2: SGHVS and FNYEAQ. CDR3 coding DNA: TGTGCCAGCAGCTCCCGGGACATTAGAAACACCATATATTTT. Amino acids: CASSSRDIRNTIYF. Complete variable domain (other parts from reference TRBV7-6 and TRBJ1-3): GAGVSQSPRYKVTKRGQDVALRCDPISGHVSLYWYRQALGQGPEFLTYFNYEAQQDKSGLPNDRFSAERPEGSISTLTIQRTEQRDSAMYRCASSSRDIRNTIYFGEGSWLTVV.

This chain joins TRBV6-5 and TRBJ2-5, with TRBD2 as a possible D gene (5 bases). Trimming took 0 bases from V and 9 from J, leaving 20 bases between them. The CDR3 runs to 16 residues. Germline V CDR1 and CDR2: MNHEY, SVGAGI. The CDR3 is CASSYSGIGVVMPQYF. The DNA for the CDR3 is TGTGCCAGCAGTTACTCGGGGATCGGGGTGGTGATGCCCCAGTACTTC.

The gene calls are TRBV3-1 (or the pseudogene TRBV3-2) and TRBJ1-1, with unresolved D. The CDR3 covers 14 residues. Germline CDR1 and CDR2: LGHDT and YNNKEL (reference sequence). V lost 3 bases and J 1 base, leaving 9 bases between the germline ends. CDR3: CASSHIAGNTEAFF. As DNA, the CDR3 is TGTGCCAGCAGCCACATCGCTGGGAACACTGAAGCTTTCTTT.

V and J are TRBV6-5 and TRBJ1-1; D is unclear. Germline CDR1 is MNHEY and CDR2 is SVGAGI. The CDR3 totals 11 residues. V lost 5 bases to trimming and J lost 6 bases, with 7 bases between them. This CDR3 reads CASSNGAEAFF. The CDR3 DNA reads as TGTGCCAGCAGTAACGGGGCTGAAGCTTTCTTT.

This clone has more than one count but fewer than ten. This chain connects TRBV18 to TRBJ1-4; no firm D call. Germline-derived CDR1 and CDR2 are KGHSH and LQKENI. This CDR3 is built from 13 residues. V gave up 3 bases and J gave up 8 bases, with 10 bases separating them. The CDR3 coding sequence is TGTGCCAGCTCACCCCGAGGGTTGGAAAAACTGTTTTTT. Its protein product is CASSPRGLEKLFF.

J is TRBJ2-5 and V is TRBV4-3, with D hard to call. Between the trimmed V and J ends, which lost 0 bases and 5 bases, there was a span of 7 bases. The CDR3 totals 13 residues. Germline V gene sequence: CDR1 LGHNA, CDR2 YSLEER. The CDR3 sequence is CASSQDSRETQYF. CDR3 bases: TGCGCCAGCAGCCAAGATTCGCGGGAGACCCAGTACTTC.

The chain employs TRBV7-2 and TRBJ1-1, with D tentatively TRBD1 (5 bases). Germline V gives CDR1 SGHTA, CDR2 FQGNSA. Trimming took 6 bases from V and 3 from J, leaving 11 bases between them. This CDR3 comprises 13 residues. The CDR3 DNA reads as TGTGCCAGCAGTCGTATAGGGGACACTGAAGCTTTCTTT. This encodes CASSRIGDTEAFF.

The rearrangement uses TRBV11-2 and TRBJ2-3, with D uncertain. V was cut by 6 bases and J by 2 bases, with 18 bases left in between. The CDR3 covers 16 residues. In germline, CDR1 is SGHAT, CDR2 FQNNGV. The CDR3: CASSWGLGAITDTQYF. The CDR3, as DNA: TGTGCCAGCAGTTGGGGTTTGGGTGCCATCACAGATACGCAGTATTTT.

The rearrangement uses TRBV10-3 and TRBJ1-6; D not certain. Germline CDR1 ENHRY, CDR2 SYGVKD. The CDR3 runs 16 residues. V was cut by 0 bases and J by 7 bases, with 13 bases left in between. CDR3 in amino acids: CAISESQLLSNSPLHF. DNA for the CDR3: TGTGCCATCAGTGAGTCACAGTTGCTGTCCAATTCACCCCTCCACTTT.

The chain combines TRBV5-1 with TRBJ1-4; D may be TRBD1 (5 bases). CDR1 is SGHRS and CDR2 is YFSETQ in the germline V gene. The length of the CDR3 is 15 residues. Deletions cut 5 bases from V and 8 bases from J, with 19 bases between. In DNA, the CDR3 is TGCGCCAGCAGTATTGGACAAGGTGGAGGAGAAAAACTGTTTTTT. Translated: CASSIGQGGGEKLFF.

In this sample, this clone turned up a few times. This chain joins TRBV27 and TRBJ1-5; D unresolved. The germline CDR1 and CDR2 sequences are MNHEY and SMNVEV (reference sequence). With 4 bases removed from V and 5 bases from J, the gap between germline ends came to 18 bases. The CDR3 is made up of 16 amino acids. CDR3 sequence reads: CASSSYKGRGDQPQHF. The CDR3, as DNA: TGTGCCAGCAGTTCCTACAAAGGCCGGGGAGATCAGCCCCAGCATTTT.

V usage is TRBV4-1 and J usage is TRBJ1-2, with 9 bases identical to TRBD1. Germline assignment: CDR1 MGHRA and CDR2 YSYEKL. The CDR3 runs 15 residues. Trimming took 3 bases from V and 4 from J; bases not matched to a gene: 6. The CDR3 sequence: CASSHPTGGGYGYTF. CDR3 coding DNA: TGCGCCAGCAGCCACCCGACAGGGGGAGGCTATGGCTACACCTTC.

The chain joins TRBV11-2 to TRBJ2-7; D not certain. This CDR3 contains 15 residues. Germline V gene data show CDR1 as SGHAT and CDR2 as FQNNGV. V was shortened by 0 bases and J by 7 bases, with 16 bases between the two germline ends. The CDR3 nucleotides read TGTGCCAGCAGCTTAGAAAGGTGGGCTATAGGGGAGCAGTACTTC. This sequence encodes CASSLERWAIGEQYF. The variable domain in full, with the rest retrieved from reference TRBV11-2 and TRBJ2-7, is EAGVAQSPRYKIIEKRQSVAFWCNPISGHATLYWYQQILGQGPKLLIQFQNNGVVDDSQLPKDRFSAERLKGVDSTLKIQPAKLEDSAVYLCASSLERWAIGEQYFGPGTRLTVT.

The chain uses TRBV7-2 and TRBJ1-3, with no clear D. V lost 7 bases and J 0 bases, leaving 7 bases between the germline ends. Germline V lookup: CDR1 SGHTA, CDR2 FQGNSA. The CDR3 contains 13 residues. For the CDR3, the DNA is TGTGCCAGCACCTTCTCCTCTGGAAACACCATATATTTT. This translates into CASTFSSGNTIYF.

The rearrangement joins TRBV6-2 or TRBV6-3 to TRBJ1-5; no reliable D call. The CDR3 consists of 14 residues. CDR1 MNHEY and CDR2 SVGEGT come from the germline V gene. Trimming pared 6 bases from V and 1 base from J, leaving 10 bases between. CDR3 DNA sequence: TGTGCCAGCAGCCCCTCTTTCAGCAATCAGCCCCAGCATTTT. Translation: CASSPSFSNQPQHF.

The chain has TRBV6-5 and TRBJ1-2; D is ambiguous. Germline V gene data show CDR1 as MNHEY and CDR2 as SVGAGI. The CDR3 runs to 10 residues. V lost 11 bases to trimming and J lost 7 bases, with 11 bases between them. For the CDR3, the DNA is TGTGCCCTACGGACTTGTGGCTACACCTTC. This gives the protein CALRTCGYTF.

The chain couples TRBV2 to TRBJ1-1; possible D gene TRBD1, 5 bases. The CDR3 is 13 amino acids. Between the trimmed V and J ends, which lost 7 bases and 11 bases, there was a span of 20 bases. From germline, CDR1 is SNHLY and CDR2 FYNNEI. CDR3 DNA: TGTGCCAGCACGCTGGGAGGGGACTTAGCTGCTTTCTTT. This translates into CASTLGGDLAAFF.

V is TRBV7-9 and J is TRBJ1-5; D may be TRBD1 (6 bases). Germline V lookup: CDR1 SEHNR, CDR2 FQNEAQ (reference sequence). With 5 bases removed from V and 6 bases from J, the gap between germline ends came to 17 bases. This CDR3 has 15 amino acids. CDR3 protein: CASSPGAGGSQPQHF. In DNA, the CDR3 is TGTGCCAGCAGCCCCGGTGCGGGGGGCAGTCAGCCCCAGCATTTT.